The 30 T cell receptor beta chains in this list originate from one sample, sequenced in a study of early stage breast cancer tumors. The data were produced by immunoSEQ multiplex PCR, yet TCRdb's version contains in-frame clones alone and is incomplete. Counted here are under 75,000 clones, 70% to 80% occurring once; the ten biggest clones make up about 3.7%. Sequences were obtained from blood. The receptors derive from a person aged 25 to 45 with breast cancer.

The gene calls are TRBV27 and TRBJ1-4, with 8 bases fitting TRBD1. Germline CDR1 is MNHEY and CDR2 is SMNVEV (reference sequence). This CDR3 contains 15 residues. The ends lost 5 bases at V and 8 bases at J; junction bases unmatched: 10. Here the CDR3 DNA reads TGTGCCAGCAGTGCCTCCAGGGGGCGAAGCGAAAAACTGTTTTTT. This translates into CASSASRGRSEKLFF.

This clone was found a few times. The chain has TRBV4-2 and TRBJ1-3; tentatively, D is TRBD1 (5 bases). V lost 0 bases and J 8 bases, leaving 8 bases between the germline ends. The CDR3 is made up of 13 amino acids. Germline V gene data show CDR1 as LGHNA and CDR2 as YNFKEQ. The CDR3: CASSQDRGDTIYF. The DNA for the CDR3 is TGTGCCAGCAGCCAAGATAGAGGGGACACCATATATTTT.

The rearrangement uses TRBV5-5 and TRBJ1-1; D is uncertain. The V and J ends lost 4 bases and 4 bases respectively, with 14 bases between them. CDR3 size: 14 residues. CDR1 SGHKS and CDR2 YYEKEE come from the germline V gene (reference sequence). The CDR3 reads CASSREEGPTEAFF. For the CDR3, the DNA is TGTGCCAGCAGCAGGGAGGAGGGCCCCACTGAAGCTTTCTTT.

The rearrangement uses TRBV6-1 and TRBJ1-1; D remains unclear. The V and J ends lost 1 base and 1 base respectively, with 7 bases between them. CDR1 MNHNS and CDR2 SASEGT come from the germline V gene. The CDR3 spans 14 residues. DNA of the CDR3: TGTGCCAGCAGTGAAGGGTTAGAGAACACTGAAGCTTTCTTT. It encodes CASSEGLENTEAFF.

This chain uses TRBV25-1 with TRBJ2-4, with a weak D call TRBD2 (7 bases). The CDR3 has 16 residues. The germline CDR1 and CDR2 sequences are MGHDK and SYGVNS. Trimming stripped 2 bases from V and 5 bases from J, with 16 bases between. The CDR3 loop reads CASSEISGGRENIQYF. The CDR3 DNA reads TGTGCCAGCAGTGAAATATCGGGGGGCAGGGAAAACATTCAGTACTTC.

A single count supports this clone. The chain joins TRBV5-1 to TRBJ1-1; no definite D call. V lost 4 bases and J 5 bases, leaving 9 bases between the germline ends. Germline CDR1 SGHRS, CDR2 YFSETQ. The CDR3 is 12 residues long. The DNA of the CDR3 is TGCGCCAGCAGCGTGCTGGGGACTGAAGCTTTCTTT. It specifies CASSVLGTEAFF.

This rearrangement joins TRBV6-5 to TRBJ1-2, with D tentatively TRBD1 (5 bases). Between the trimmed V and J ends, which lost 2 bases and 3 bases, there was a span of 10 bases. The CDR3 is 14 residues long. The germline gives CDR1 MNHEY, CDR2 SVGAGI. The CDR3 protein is CASSYVGADYGYTF. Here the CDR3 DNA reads TGTGCCAGCAGTTACGTTGGGGCGGACTATGGCTACACCTTC.

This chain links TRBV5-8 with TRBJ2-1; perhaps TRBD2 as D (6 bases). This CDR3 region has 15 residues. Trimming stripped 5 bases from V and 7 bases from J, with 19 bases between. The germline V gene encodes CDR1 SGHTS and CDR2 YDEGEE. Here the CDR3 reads CASRIRLGLKNEQFF. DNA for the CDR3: TGTGCCAGCAGAATACGACTAGGGTTGAAGAATGAGCAGTTCTTC.

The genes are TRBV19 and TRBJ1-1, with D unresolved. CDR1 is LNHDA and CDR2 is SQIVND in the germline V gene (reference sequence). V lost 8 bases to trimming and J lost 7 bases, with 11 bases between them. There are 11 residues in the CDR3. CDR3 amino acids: CASSSYIEAFF. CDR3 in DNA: TGTGCCAGTTCTTCATATATTGAAGCTTTCTTT. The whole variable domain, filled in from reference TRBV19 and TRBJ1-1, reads DGGITQSPKYLFRKEGQNVTLSCEQNLNHDAMYWYRQDPGQGLRLIYYSQIVNDFQKGDIAEGYSVSREKKESFPLTVTSAQKNPTAFYLCASSSYIEAFFGQGTRLTVV.

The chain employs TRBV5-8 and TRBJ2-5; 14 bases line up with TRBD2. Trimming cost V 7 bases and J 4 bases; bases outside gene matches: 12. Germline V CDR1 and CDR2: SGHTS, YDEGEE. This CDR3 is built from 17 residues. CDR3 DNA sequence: TGTGCCAGCCGCTCCGGGACTAGCGGGAGTTCAGGAGAGACCCAGTACTTC. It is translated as CASRSGTSGSSGETQYF.

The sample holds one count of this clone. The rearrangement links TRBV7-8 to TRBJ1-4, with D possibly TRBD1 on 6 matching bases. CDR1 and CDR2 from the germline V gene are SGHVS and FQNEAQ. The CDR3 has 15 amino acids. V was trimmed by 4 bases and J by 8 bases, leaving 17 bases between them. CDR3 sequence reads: CASSWGTLKGEKLFF. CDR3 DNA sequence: TGTGCCAGCAGCTGGGGGACACTTAAGGGGGAAAAACTGTTTTTT.

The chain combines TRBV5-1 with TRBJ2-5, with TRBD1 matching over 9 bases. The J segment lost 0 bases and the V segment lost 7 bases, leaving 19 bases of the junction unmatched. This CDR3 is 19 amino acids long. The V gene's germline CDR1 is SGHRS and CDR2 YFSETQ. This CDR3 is CASAWPPDRGREYQETQYF. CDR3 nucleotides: TGCGCCAGCGCTTGGCCACCGGACAGGGGTCGAGAGTACCAAGAGACCCAGTACTTC.

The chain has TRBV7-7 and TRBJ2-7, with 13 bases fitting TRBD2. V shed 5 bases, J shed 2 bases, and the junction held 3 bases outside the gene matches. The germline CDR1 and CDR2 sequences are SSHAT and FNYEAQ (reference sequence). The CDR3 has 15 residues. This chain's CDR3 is CASSAGLAGTYEQYF. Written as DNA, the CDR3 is TGTGCCAGCAGCGCGGGACTAGCGGGGACCTACGAGCAGTACTTC.

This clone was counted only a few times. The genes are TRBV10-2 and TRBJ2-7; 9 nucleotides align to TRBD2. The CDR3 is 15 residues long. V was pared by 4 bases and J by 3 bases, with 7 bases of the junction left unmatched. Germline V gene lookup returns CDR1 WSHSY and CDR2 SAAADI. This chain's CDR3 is CASSAYRTSDYEQYF. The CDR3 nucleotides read TGCGCCAGCAGTGCATACAGGACTAGCGACTACGAGCAGTACTTC.

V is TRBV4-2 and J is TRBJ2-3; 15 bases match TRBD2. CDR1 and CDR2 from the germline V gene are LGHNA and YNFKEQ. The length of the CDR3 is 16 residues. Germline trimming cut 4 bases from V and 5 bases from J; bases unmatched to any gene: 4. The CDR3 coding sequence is TGTGCCAGCAGCCCTCTGGGACTAGCGGGAGGAGATACGCAGTATTTT. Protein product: CASSPLGLAGGDTQYF.

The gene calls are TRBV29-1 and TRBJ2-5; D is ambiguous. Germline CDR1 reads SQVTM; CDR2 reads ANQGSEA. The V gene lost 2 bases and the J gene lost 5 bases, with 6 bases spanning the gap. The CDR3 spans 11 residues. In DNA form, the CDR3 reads TGCAGCGTTGAAACGTGGGAGACCCAGTACTTC. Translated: CSVETWETQYF.

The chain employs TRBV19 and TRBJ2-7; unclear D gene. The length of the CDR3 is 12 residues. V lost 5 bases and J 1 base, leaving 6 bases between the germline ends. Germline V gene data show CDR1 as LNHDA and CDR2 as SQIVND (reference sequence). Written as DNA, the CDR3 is TGTGCCAGTAGTTCAGGATCCTACGAGCAGTACTTC. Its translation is CASSSGSYEQYF. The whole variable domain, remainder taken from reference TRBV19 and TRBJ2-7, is DGGITQSPKYLFRKEGQNVTLSCEQNLNHDAMYWYRQDPGQGLRLIYYSQIVNDFQKGDIAEGYSVSREKKESFPLTVTSAQKNPTAFYLCASSSGSYEQYFGPGTRLTVT.

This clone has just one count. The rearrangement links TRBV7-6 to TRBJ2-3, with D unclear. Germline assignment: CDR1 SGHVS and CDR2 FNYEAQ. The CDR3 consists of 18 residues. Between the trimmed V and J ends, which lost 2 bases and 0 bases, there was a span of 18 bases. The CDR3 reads CASSLLSPSALSTDTQYF. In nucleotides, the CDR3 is TGTGCCAGCAGCTTATTGTCTCCGAGCGCCCTTAGCACAGATACGCAGTATTTT.

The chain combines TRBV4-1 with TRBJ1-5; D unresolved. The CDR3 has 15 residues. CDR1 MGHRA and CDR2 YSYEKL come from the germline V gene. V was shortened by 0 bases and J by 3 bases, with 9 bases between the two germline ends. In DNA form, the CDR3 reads TGCGCCAGCAGCCAAGATTATCCATACAATCAGCCCCAGCATTTT. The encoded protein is CASSQDYPYNQPQHF.

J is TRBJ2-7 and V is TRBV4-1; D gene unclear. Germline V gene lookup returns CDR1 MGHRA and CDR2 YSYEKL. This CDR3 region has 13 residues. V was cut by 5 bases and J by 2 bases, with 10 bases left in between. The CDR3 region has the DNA TGCGCCAGCAGCTTTTCACCCCCCTACGAGCAGTACTTC. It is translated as CASSFSPPYEQYF.

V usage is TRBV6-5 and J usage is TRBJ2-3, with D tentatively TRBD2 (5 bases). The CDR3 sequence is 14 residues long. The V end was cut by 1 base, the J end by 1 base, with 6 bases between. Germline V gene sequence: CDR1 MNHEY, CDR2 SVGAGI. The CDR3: CASSYLLGTDTQYF. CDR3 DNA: TGTGCCAGCAGTTACTTACTAGGCACAGATACGCAGTATTTT.

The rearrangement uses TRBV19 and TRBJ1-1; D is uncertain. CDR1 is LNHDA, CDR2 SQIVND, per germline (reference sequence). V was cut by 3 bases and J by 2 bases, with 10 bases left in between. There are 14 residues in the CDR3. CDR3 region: CASSILKANTEAFF. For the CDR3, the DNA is TGTGCCAGTAGTATTCTTAAAGCAAACACTGAAGCTTTCTTT.

The CDR3 DNA reads as TGTGCCAGCAGCTTAAGACCCCGCTCCTACAATGAGCAGTTCTTC. This encodes CASSLRPRSYNEQFF. The gene calls are TRBV7-9 and TRBJ2-1; D gene ambiguous. Trimming left V 2 bases short and J 0 bases short, with 8 bases between. Germline V gives CDR1 SEHNR, CDR2 FQNEAQ (reference sequence). CDR3 length equals 15 residues.

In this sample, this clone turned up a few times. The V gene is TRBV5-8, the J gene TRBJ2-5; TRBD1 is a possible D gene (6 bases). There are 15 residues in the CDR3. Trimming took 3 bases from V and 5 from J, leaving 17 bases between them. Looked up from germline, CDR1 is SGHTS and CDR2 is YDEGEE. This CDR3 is CASSSQGRGWETQYF. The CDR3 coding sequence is TGTGCCAGCAGCTCACAGGGACGGGGCTGGGAGACCCAGTACTTC.

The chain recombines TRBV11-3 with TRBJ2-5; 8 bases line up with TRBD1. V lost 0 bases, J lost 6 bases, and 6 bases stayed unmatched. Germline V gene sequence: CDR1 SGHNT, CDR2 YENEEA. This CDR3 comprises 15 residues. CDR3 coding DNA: TGTGCCAGCAGCTTAGATTCTCAGGGGGCCCAGACCCAGTACTTC. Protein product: CASSLDSQGAQTQYF.

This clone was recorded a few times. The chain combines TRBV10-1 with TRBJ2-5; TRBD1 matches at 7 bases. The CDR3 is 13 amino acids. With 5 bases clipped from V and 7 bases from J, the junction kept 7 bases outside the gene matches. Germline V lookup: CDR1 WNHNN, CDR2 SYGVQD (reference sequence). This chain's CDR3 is CASSLDRDGTQYF. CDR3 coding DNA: TGCGCCAGCAGTCTTGACAGGGATGGGACCCAGTACTTC.

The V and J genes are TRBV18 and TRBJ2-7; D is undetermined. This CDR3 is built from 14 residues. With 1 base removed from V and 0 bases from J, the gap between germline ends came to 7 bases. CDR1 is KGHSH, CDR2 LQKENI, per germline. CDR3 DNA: TGTGCCAGCTCACCACGCGGCAACTCCTACGAGCAGTACTTC. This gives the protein CASSPRGNSYEQYF.

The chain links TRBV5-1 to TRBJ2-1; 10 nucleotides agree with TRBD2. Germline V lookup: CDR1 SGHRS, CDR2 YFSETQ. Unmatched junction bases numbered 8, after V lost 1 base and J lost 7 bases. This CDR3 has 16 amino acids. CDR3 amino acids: CASSLLLLAGSNEQFF. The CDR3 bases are TGCGCCAGCAGCTTGCTATTACTAGCGGGAAGTAATGAGCAGTTCTTC. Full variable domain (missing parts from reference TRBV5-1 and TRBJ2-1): KAGVTQTPRYLIKTRGQQVTLSCSPISGHRSVSWYQQTPGQGLQFLFEYFSETQRNKGNFPGRFSGRQFSNSRSEMNVSTLELGDSALYLCASSLLLLAGSNEQFFGPGTRLTVL.

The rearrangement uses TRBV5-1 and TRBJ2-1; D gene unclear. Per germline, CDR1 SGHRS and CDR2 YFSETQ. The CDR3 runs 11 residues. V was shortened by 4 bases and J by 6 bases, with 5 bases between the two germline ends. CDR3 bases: TGCGCCAGCAGCACGGCCAATGAGCAGTTCTTC. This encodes CASSTANEQFF.

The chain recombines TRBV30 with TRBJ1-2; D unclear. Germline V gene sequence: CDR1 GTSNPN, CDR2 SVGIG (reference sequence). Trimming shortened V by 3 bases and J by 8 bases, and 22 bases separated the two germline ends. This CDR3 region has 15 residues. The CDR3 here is CAWSAMGLQIQGYTF. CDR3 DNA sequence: TGTGCCTGGAGCGCGATGGGCCTCCAAATCCAGGGCTACACCTTC.